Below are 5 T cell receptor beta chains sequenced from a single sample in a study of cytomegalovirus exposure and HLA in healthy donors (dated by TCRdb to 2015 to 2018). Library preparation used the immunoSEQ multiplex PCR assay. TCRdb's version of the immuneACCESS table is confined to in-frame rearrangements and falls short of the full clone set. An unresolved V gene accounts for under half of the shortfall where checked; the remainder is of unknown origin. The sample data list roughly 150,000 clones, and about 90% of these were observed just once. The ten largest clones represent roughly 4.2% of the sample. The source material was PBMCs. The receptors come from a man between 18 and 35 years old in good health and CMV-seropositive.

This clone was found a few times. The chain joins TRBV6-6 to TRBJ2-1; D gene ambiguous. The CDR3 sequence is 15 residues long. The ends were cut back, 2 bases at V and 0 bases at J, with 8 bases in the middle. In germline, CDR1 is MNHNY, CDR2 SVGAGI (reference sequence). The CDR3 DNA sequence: TGTGCCAGCAGTTACGAGTGGAGCTCCTACAATGAGCAGTTCTTC. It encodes CASSYEWSSYNEQFF.

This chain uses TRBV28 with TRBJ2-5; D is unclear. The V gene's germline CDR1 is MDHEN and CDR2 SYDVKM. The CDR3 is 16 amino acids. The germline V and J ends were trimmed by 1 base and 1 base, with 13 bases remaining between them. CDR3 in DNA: TGTGCCAGCAGTTTATCGGCACAGTACAGCCAAGAGACCCAGTACTTC. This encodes CASSLSAQYSQETQYF.

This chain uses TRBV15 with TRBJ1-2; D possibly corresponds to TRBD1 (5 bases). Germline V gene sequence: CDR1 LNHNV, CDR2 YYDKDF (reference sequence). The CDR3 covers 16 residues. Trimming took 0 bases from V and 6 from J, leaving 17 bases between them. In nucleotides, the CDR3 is TGTGCCACCAGCAGAGATGCTGTCAGGGTGACGGATGGCTACACCTTC. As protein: CATSRDAVRVTDGYTF.

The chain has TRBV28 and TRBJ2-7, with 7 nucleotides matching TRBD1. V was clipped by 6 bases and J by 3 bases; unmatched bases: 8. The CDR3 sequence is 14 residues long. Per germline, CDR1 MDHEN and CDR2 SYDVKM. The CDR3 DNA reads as TGTGCCAGCAGACCCACAGGGGACCGCTACGAGCAGTACTTC. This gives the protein CASRPTGDRYEQYF.

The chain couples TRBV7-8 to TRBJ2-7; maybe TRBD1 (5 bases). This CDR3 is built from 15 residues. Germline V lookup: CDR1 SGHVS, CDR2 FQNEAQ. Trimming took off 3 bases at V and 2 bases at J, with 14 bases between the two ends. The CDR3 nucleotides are TGTGCCAGCAGCTTGGGGCTGGGAATGGCCTACGAGCAGTACTTC. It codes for CASSLGLGMAYEQYF. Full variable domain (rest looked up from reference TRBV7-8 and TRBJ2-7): GAGVSQSPRYKVAKRGQDVALRCDPISGHVSLFWYQQALGQGPEFLTYFQNEAQLDKSGLPSDRFFAERPEGSVSTLKIQRTQQEDSAVYLCASSLGLGMAYEQYFGPGTRLTVT.